One and the same sample provided the 13 T cell receptor beta chains below, sequenced in a study of T cells in Graves' hyperthyroidism and ophthalmopathy. Amplified regions were TCR beta CDR3 sequences from RNA transcripts. RT-PCR in the first round (using the HTBI primer set) targeted the TCR CDR3. From the multiplex PCR reads, TCRdb called clonotypes with MiXCR, one entry per CDR3 protein. The repertoire holds more than 500,000 distinct CDR3 sequences, 15% to 20% seen once, with 3.8% in the top ten. The sample was blood. Source of these receptors: a woman in her 30s with Graves' hyperthyroidism.

The CDR3 sequence is CASSAPATQSGNTIYF. CDR3 DNA: TGTGCCAGCAGCGCCCCAGCGACCCAGTCTGGAAACACCATATATTTT. This sequence joins TRBV9 and TRBJ1-3; D ambiguous. This CDR3 spans 16 amino acids. V was pared by 3 bases and J by 1 base, with 14 bases between. The germline V gene has CDR1 SGDLS and CDR2 YYNGEE.

The chain couples TRBV5-1 to TRBJ1-1; D perhaps matches TRBD1 (5 bases). This CDR3 comprises 12 residues. Trimming removed 4 bases from V and 7 bases from J, with 11 bases in between. The germline CDR1 and CDR2 sequences are SGHRS and YFSETQ. CDR3 residues: CASSSGTDEAFF. Here the CDR3 DNA reads TGCGCCAGCAGCAGTGGGACGGATGAAGCTTTCTTT.

Worth noting for this clonotype: A much larger clone differs from this one at a single base, so this may be a read error. V usage is TRBV28 and J usage is TRBJ1-4; D gene unclear. The V gene's germline CDR1 is MDHEN and CDR2 SYDVKM. The CDR3 consists of 12 residues. CDR3 sequence (DNA): TGTGCCAACAGTAGTCTTCCCGGGAAACTGTTTTTT. Protein: CANSSLPGKLFF.

Many counts were recorded for this clonotype. This sequence joins TRBV27 and TRBJ1-1, with 7 nucleotides matching TRBD1. CDR3 length: 15 residues. CDR1 and CDR2 from the germline V gene are MNHEY and SMNVEV (reference sequence). The ends lost 4 bases at V and 4 bases at J; junction bases unmatched: 9. The CDR3 sequence is CASSYRRQGGTEAFF. In DNA form, the CDR3 reads TGTGCCAGCAGTTACCGGCGACAGGGAGGCACTGAAGCTTTCTTT.

DNA for the CDR3: TGTGCCAGCAGCTTGGACCCAGGGGATGAAAAACTGTTTTTT. Translating it yields CASSLDPGDEKLFF. This chain links TRBV7-2 with TRBJ1-4, with D maybe TRBD1 (6 bases). V lost 3 bases and J lost 6, with 11 bases in between. This CDR3 has 14 amino acids. Looked up from germline, CDR1 is SGHTA and CDR2 is FQGNSA.

This chain uses TRBV2 with TRBJ2-3, with 14 bases that match TRBD2. There are 17 residues in the CDR3. Germline CDR1 is SNHLY and CDR2 is FYNNEI. V trimming: 5 bases; J trimming: 1 base; junction bases outside the gene matches: 5. In nucleotides, the CDR3 is TGTGCCAGCAGTCCCGGGACTAGCGGGAGAGGCACAGATACGCAGTATTTT. Protein product: CASSPGTSGRGTDTQYF. Combining the CDR3 with reference TRBV2 and TRBJ2-3 gives the whole variable domain EPEVTQTPSHQVTQMGQEVILRCVPISNHLYFYWYRQILGQKVEFLVSFYNNEISEKSEIFDDQFSVERPDGSNFTLKIRSTKLEDSAMYFCASSPGTSGRGTDTQYFGPGTRLTVL.

The V gene is TRBV5-5, the J gene TRBJ1-1; tentatively, D is TRBD1 (5 bases). This CDR3 region has 13 residues. V was clipped by 2 bases and J by 6 bases, with 11 bases between them. Germline CDR1 SGHKS, CDR2 YYEKEE (reference sequence). The CDR3 DNA follows: TGTGCCAGCAGCTTCCCCGACAGTCCTGAAGCTTTCTTT. As protein: CASSFPDSPEAFF.

This clonotype was observed a few times. The chain has TRBV20-1 and TRBJ2-7; a possible D gene is TRBD2 (8 bases). Deletions cut 5 bases from V and 9 bases from J, with 32 bases between. CDR1 is DFQATT and CDR2 is SNEGSKA in the germline V gene (reference sequence). CDR3 length: 17 residues. The DNA of the CDR3 is TGCAGTGCTCCCAGGGGGGTAGCGGGACTAGTATCAGGTTGGCAGTACTTC. This gives the protein CSAPRGVAGLVSGWQYF.

This clonotype was observed a few times. The chain has TRBV6-1 and TRBJ1-5, with unresolved D. The CDR3 totals 13 residues. V gave up 2 bases and J gave up 3 bases, with 5 bases separating them. CDR1 and CDR2 (germline): MNHNS, SASEGT. CDR3 residues: CASSEHINQPQHF. For the CDR3, the DNA is TGTGCCAGCAGTGAACACATCAATCAGCCCCAGCATTTT.

This clonotype was seen ten or more times. The chain employs TRBV6-1 and TRBJ2-3; D is undetermined. The V end was cut by 2 bases, the J end by 4 bases, with 10 bases between. The CDR3 consists of 14 residues. Looked up from germline, CDR1 is MNHNS and CDR2 is SASEGT. DNA for the CDR3: TGTGCCAGCAGTGAAAACCGAGTAGCAGATACGCAGTATTTT. This encodes CASSENRVADTQYF.

This clonotype was seen many times. The chain employs TRBV6-1 and TRBJ2-1; perhaps TRBD1 as D (5 bases). CDR3 length: 14 amino acids. V dropped 5 bases and J dropped 5 bases, with 13 bases sitting between them. The germline V gene has CDR1 MNHNS and CDR2 SASEGT. In nucleotides, the CDR3 is TGTGCCAGCAGTTCGGTGGGGCGGAACAATGAGCAGTTCTTC. Its translation is CASSSVGRNNEQFF.

This clonotype came up a few times. The chain links TRBV4-1 to TRBJ2-7, with 7 bases matching TRBD2. Germline CDR1 and CDR2: MGHRA and YSYEKL. The CDR3 loop spans 17 amino acids. The V gene end was trimmed by 3 bases and the J gene end by 0 bases; junction bases not matched to a gene: 11. CDR3 protein: CASSQLTGTTVSYEQYF. The CDR3 DNA follows: TGCGCCAGCAGCCAGTTGACCGGGACTACCGTCTCCTACGAGCAGTACTTC.

This clonotype occurred many times. V and J are TRBV11-2 and TRBJ2-2; D possibly corresponds to TRBD1 (5 bases). The germline V gene has CDR1 SGHAT and CDR2 FQNNGV. The CDR3 loop spans 14 amino acids. Trimming pared 5 bases from V and 7 bases from J, leaving 14 bases between. The CDR3 reads CASSQDIGYGELFF. CDR3 coding DNA: TGTGCCAGCAGCCAGGACATTGGGTACGGGGAGCTGTTTTTT.